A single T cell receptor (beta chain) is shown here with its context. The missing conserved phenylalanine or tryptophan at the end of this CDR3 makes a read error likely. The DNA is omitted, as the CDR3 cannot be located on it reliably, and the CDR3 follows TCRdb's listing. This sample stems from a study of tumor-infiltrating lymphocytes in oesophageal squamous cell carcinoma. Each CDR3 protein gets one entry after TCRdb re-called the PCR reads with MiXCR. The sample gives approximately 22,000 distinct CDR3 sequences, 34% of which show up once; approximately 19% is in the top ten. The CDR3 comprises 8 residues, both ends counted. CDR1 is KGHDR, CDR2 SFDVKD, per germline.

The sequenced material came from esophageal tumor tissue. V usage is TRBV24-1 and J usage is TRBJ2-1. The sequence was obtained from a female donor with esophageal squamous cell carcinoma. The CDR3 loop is CATSDPTR.